The sequence of this T cell receptor beta chain was determined in a study of shared clonotypes between healthy human individuals. Profiled with immunoSEQ multiplex PCR; TCRdb holds only in-frame clones, not every one. Among hundreds of thousands of clones listed, about two thirds were seen once. Germline V gene data show CDR1 as MGHDK and CDR2 as SYGVNS. V was trimmed by 4 bases and J by 2 bases, leaving 10 bases between them. The CDR3 is made up of 14 amino acids. Study-level findings and limits: Shared across a few donors were 4% to 6% of the naive CD4 clonotypes.

Subsets obtained from CD4+ cells comprised CD45RA+ naive and CD45RA-negative memory cells. Turning to this clone: Antigen unknown.

The origin of this receptor is a woman in her thirties in good health. Source material: memory CD4+ T cells sorted from blood. As for subset: CD45RA-negative fraction. The genes are TRBV25-1 and TRBJ2-3; unclear D gene. The CDR3 region has the DNA TGTGCCAGCAGTGGGCAGACGGACACAGATACGCAGTATTTT. Translating it yields CASSGQTDTDTQYF.